These 21 T cell receptor beta chains originate from one sample sequenced in a study of T-cell reconstitution after alpha-beta-depleted transplantation in children. Library preparation (for TCRbeta) was performed with unique molecular identifiers. MiXCR was run by TCRdb on the PCR reads, yielding one entry per CDR3 protein. The sample has 200,000 to 250,000 distinct CDR3 sequences, under 13% seen once. The sample was PBMCs, taken before TCRalphabeta/CD19-depleted stem cell transplant. The source is a child younger than two with acute myeloid leukemia, due to receive a stem cell transplant.

This clonotype has a count of ten or more. The gene calls are TRBV29-1 and TRBJ2-7; D ambiguous. The CDR3 has 11 amino acids. Germline assignment: CDR1 SQVTM and CDR2 ANQGSEA. With 4 bases removed from V and 3 bases from J, the gap between germline ends came to 7 bases. CDR3 region: CSVGSIYEQYF. The CDR3 DNA reads as TGCAGCGTTGGCAGCATCTACGAGCAGTACTTC.

This clonotype was observed at least ten times. V usage is TRBV11-2 and J usage is TRBJ1-3; D gene ambiguous. Trimming took off 6 bases at V and 0 bases at J, with 9 bases between the two ends. Germline CDR1 is SGHAT and CDR2 is FQNNGV. The CDR3 contains 14 residues. The DNA for the CDR3 is TGTGCCAGCAGACGACCCTCCTCTGGAAACACCATATATTTT. Translated: CASRRPSSGNTIYF.

This clonotype showed up many times. J is TRBJ1-1 and V is TRBV7-9; D gene unclear. The CDR3 has 13 amino acids. Germline CDR1 and CDR2: SEHNR and FQNEAQ (reference sequence). Trimming left V 1 base short and J 5 bases short, with 8 bases between. The CDR3 here is CASSLVAATEAFF. The CDR3 DNA sequence: TGTGCCAGCAGCTTAGTGGCAGCGACTGAAGCTTTCTTT. The entire variable domain, with the rest obtained from reference TRBV7-9 and TRBJ1-1, is as follows: DTGVSQNPRHKITKRGQNVTFRCDPISEHNRLYWYRQTLGQGPEFLTYFQNEAQLEKSRLLSDRFSAERPKGSFSTLEIQRTEQGDSAMYLCASSLVAATEAFFGQGTRLTVV.

CDR3 in amino acids: CAWSVGQPVYEQYF. CDR3 nucleotide sequence: TGTGCCTGGAGTGTGGGACAGCCGGTCTACGAGCAGTACTTC. This chain links TRBV30 with TRBJ2-7; 7 bases agree with TRBD1. The CDR3 is 14 amino acids. Germline V CDR1 and CDR2: GTSNPN, SVGIG (reference sequence). V shed 0 bases and J 3 bases; nucleotides not matched to a gene: 5.

This clonotype was seen ten or more times. The chain joins TRBV29-1 to TRBJ2-1; 14 bases line up with TRBD2. Germline V gene sequence: CDR1 SQVTM, CDR2 ANQGSEA. The CDR3 runs 16 residues. V dropped 7 bases and J dropped 9; count of bases not matched to a gene: 14. The CDR3 reads CSGAGTSGRKGGEQFF. CDR3 sequence (DNA): TGCAGCGGCGCCGGGACTAGCGGGAGAAAAGGAGGTGAGCAGTTCTTC.

There are many counts of this clonotype. The chain employs TRBV6-1 and TRBJ2-2, with 9 bases aligning to TRBD2. The CDR3 has 16 amino acids. CDR1 and CDR2 (germline): MNHNS, SASEGT. Trimming at V came to 10 bases and at J to 5 bases, leaving 14 bases not matched to a gene. CDR3 loop: CAISAGGPRKTGELFF. In DNA form, the CDR3 reads TGTGCCATCTCGGCGGGAGGGCCGAGGAAAACCGGGGAGCTGTTTTTT.

This clonotype was picked up a small number of times. The J gene is TRBJ1-2, the V gene TRBV5-6; unclear D gene. Deletions cut 1 base from V and 7 bases from J, with 8 bases between. This CDR3 spans 12 amino acids. The germline gives CDR1 SGHDT, CDR2 YYEEEE. CDR3 nucleotide sequence: TGTGCCAGCAGCTTGAGCATCCGTGGCTACACCTTC. It codes for CASSLSIRGYTF.

This clonotype was detected only a few times. The genes are TRBV28 and TRBJ2-7; tentative D call: TRBD1 (5 bases). The CDR3 contains 15 residues. Germline-derived CDR1 and CDR2 are MDHEN and SYDVKM. The V end was cut by 7 bases, the J end by 3 bases, with 19 bases between. CDR3 in amino acids: CASKPSRTKVYEQYF. In DNA, the CDR3 is TGTGCCAGCAAACCCTCCAGGACAAAAGTCTACGAGCAGTACTTC.

This clonotype came up many times. This sequence joins TRBV12-3 or TRBV12-4 and TRBJ1-2; D is ambiguous. Trimming removed 3 bases at V and 11 bases at J, with 7 bases between. This CDR3 is built from 10 residues. The CDR3 loop reads CASSFGYYTF. The DNA for the CDR3 is TGTGCCAGCAGTTTTGGGTATTACACCTTC.

This clonotype was counted at least ten times. The chain has TRBV20-1 and TRBJ2-7; 7 nucleotides align to TRBD2. The ends lost 5 bases at V and 4 bases at J; junction bases unmatched: 11. CDR3 size: 14 residues. Germline loops: CDR1 DFQATT, CDR2 SNEGSKA (reference sequence). The CDR3 loop is CSAGGGVGLYEQYF. The DNA of the CDR3 is TGCAGTGCTGGGGGAGGGGTCGGGCTATACGAGCAGTACTTC.

This clonotype appeared many times. The chain combines TRBV20-1 with TRBJ2-2; the match to TRBD2 covers 7 bases. Germline CDR1 reads DFQATT; CDR2 reads SNEGSKA (reference sequence). Trimming at V came to 0 bases and at J to 3 bases, leaving 10 bases not matched to a gene. This CDR3 is 17 amino acids long. The CDR3 bases are TGCAGTGCTAGAGATCAAGGGCGCGGGAGTCACACCGGGGAGCTGTTTTTT. This gives the protein CSARDQGRGSHTGELFF.

At least ten counts were recorded for this clonotype. The chain carries TRBV7-9 and TRBJ2-7; 7 nucleotides agree with TRBD1. Germline loops: CDR1 SEHNR, CDR2 FQNEAQ (reference sequence). The CDR3 totals 15 residues. The ends lost 4 bases at V and 0 bases at J; junction bases unmatched: 6. CDR3 coding DNA: TGTGCCAGCAGCTCCGGACAGGTCCTCTCCTACGAGCAGTACTTC. As protein: CASSSGQVLSYEQYF.

With respect to this clonotype: A read error may explain this, as a much larger clone is one base away. The V gene is TRBV11-2, the J gene TRBJ2-1, with D possibly being TRBD2 (5 bases). The CDR3 spans 17 residues. The germline V gene has CDR1 SGHAT and CDR2 FQNNGV. This CDR3 is CAISLVVRLPAYNEQFF. The DNA for the CDR3 is TGTGCCATCAGCTTAGTGGTGCGACTACCGGCCTACAATGAGCAGTTCTTC.

The J gene is TRBJ1-5, the V gene TRBV30; possibly TRBD1 for D (5 bases). This CDR3 is built from 13 residues. From germline, CDR1 is GTSNPN and CDR2 SVGIG (reference sequence). V lost 2 bases to trimming and J lost 1 base, with 6 bases between them. The CDR3 region is CAWSQGSNQPQHF. The CDR3 coding sequence is TGTGCCTGGAGTCAGGGAAGCAATCAGCCCCAGCATTTT. The full variable domain, its missing parts supplied by reference TRBV30 and TRBJ1-5, is SQTIHQWPATLVQPVGSPLSLECTVEGTSNPNLYWYRQAAGRGLQLLFYSVGIGQISSEVPQNLSASRPQDRQFILSSKKLLLSDSGFYLCAWSQGSNQPQHFGDGTRLSIL.

This clonotype was counted ten times or more. The V and J genes are TRBV6-1 and TRBJ1-2; 8 bases agree with TRBD1. After removal of 5 bases from V and 4 bases from J, the junction contained 6 bases not matched to a gene. Germline V gives CDR1 MNHNS, CDR2 SASEGT. The CDR3 consists of 14 residues. The CDR3 bases are TGTGCCAGCAGTCGACAGGGGCTACCCTATGGCTACACCTTC. Protein: CASSRQGLPYGYTF.

This clonotype was counted many times. The J gene is TRBJ2-5, the V gene TRBV7-8; TRBD2 matches 12 bases. V gave up 1 base and J gave up 4 bases; unmatched junction bases: 7. Per germline, CDR1 SGHVS and CDR2 FQNEAQ. The CDR3 is 17 amino acids. Written as DNA, the CDR3 is TGTGCCAGCAGCTTAGGAGCGACTAGCGGGAGACGAGAGACCCAGTACTTC. The encoded protein is CASSLGATSGRRETQYF.

The table lists this clonotype with many counts. V usage is TRBV5-1 and J usage is TRBJ2-1; TRBD2 aligns across 9 bases. V gave up 4 bases and J gave up 4 bases; unmatched junction bases: 12. The CDR3 runs 17 residues. CDR1 SGHRS and CDR2 YFSETQ come from the germline V gene. As DNA, the CDR3 is TGCGCCAGCAGCCCGGGGGTAGCGGGGGCCGTTTACAATGAGCAGTTCTTC. It encodes CASSPGVAGAVYNEQFF.

This clonotype was counted many times. The chain joins TRBV29-1 to TRBJ1-4, with a tentative D call TRBD1 (5 bases). Trimming removed 1 base at V and 10 bases at J, with 10 bases between. The CDR3 covers 12 residues. The V gene's germline CDR1 is SQVTM and CDR2 ANQGSEA. CDR3 loop: CSVEAAGGKLFF. CDR3 coding DNA: TGCAGCGTTGAAGCGGCGGGGGGAAAACTGTTTTTT.

The V and J genes are TRBV18 and TRBJ2-2; TRBD1 might be the D (5 bases). This CDR3 is built from 16 residues. The germline CDR1 and CDR2 sequences are KGHSH and LQKENI. With 6 bases removed from V and 4 bases from J, the gap between germline ends came to 18 bases. The CDR3 DNA reads TGTGCCAGCTCGCGCGGCCAGGGATTTGTCACCGGGGAGCTGTTTTTT. Protein: CASSRGQGFVTGELFF. The variable domain in full, with the rest retrieved from reference TRBV18 and TRBJ2-2, is NAGVMQNPRHLVRRRGQEARLRCSPMKGHSHVYWYRQLPEEGLKFMVYLQKENIIDESGMPKERFSAEFPKEGPSILRIQQVVRGDSAAYFCASSRGQGFVTGELFFGEGSRLTVL.

The table lists this clonotype with many counts. The chain combines TRBV6-1 with TRBJ2-1; 8 nucleotides match TRBD1. V trimming: 10 bases; J trimming: 4 bases; junction bases outside the gene matches: 12. This CDR3 is built from 15 residues. Germline CDR1 and CDR2: MNHNS and SASEGT. The CDR3 DNA follows: TGTGCCACTAAAAGGGGGACAGGCCGTTACAATGAGCAGTTCTTC. Translated, it gives CATKRGTGRYNEQFF.

This clonotype was recorded at least ten times. The chain employs TRBV6-5 and TRBJ2-7, with 8 bases lining up with TRBD2. The trim removed 6 bases at V and 3 bases at J, leaving 7 bases unmatched. Germline V lookup: CDR1 MNHEY, CDR2 SVGAGI. The CDR3 runs 14 residues. CDR3 nucleotides: TGTGCCAGCAGACTAGCGGACCGTGACTACGAGCAGTACTTC. Translation gives CASRLADRDYEQYF.